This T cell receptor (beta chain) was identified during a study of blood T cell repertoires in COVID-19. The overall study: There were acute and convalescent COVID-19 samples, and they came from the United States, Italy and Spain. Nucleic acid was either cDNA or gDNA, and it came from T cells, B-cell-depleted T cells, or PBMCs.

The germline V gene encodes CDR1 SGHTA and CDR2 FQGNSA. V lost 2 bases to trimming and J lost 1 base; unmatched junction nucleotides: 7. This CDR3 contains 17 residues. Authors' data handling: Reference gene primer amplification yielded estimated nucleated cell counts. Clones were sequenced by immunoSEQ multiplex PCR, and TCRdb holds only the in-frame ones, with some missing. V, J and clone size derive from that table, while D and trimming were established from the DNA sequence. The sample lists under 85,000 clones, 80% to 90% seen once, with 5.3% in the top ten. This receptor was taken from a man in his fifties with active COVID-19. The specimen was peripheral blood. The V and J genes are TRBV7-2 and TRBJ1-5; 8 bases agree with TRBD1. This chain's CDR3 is CASSLQGARGSNQPQHF. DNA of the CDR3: TGTGCCAGCAGCTTACAGGGGGCGAGGGGGAGCAATCAGCCCCAGCATTTT.